This paragraph reports one T cell receptor (beta chain). These data originate in a study of control samples from healthy donors and cancer patients. Using immunoSEQ multiplex PCR, the repertoire was profiled, and TCRdb retains in-frame clones only, with some absent. The profile covers about 130,000 clones, with 89% appearing a single time and about 7.9% taken by the ten largest. The sequencing sample was made of PBMCs. The sequence derives from a middle-aged man with head and neck cancer.

The CDR3 reads CASSRDLLNTEAFF. The CDR3 nucleotides are TGTGCCAGCAGCAGGGACCTACTGAACACTGAAGCTTTCTTT. The chain combines TRBV9 with TRBJ1-1, with D possibly being TRBD1 (5 bases). Trimming removed 4 bases from V and 0 bases from J, with 10 bases in between. Germline CDR1 SGDLS, CDR2 YYNGEE. The CDR3 runs 14 residues.